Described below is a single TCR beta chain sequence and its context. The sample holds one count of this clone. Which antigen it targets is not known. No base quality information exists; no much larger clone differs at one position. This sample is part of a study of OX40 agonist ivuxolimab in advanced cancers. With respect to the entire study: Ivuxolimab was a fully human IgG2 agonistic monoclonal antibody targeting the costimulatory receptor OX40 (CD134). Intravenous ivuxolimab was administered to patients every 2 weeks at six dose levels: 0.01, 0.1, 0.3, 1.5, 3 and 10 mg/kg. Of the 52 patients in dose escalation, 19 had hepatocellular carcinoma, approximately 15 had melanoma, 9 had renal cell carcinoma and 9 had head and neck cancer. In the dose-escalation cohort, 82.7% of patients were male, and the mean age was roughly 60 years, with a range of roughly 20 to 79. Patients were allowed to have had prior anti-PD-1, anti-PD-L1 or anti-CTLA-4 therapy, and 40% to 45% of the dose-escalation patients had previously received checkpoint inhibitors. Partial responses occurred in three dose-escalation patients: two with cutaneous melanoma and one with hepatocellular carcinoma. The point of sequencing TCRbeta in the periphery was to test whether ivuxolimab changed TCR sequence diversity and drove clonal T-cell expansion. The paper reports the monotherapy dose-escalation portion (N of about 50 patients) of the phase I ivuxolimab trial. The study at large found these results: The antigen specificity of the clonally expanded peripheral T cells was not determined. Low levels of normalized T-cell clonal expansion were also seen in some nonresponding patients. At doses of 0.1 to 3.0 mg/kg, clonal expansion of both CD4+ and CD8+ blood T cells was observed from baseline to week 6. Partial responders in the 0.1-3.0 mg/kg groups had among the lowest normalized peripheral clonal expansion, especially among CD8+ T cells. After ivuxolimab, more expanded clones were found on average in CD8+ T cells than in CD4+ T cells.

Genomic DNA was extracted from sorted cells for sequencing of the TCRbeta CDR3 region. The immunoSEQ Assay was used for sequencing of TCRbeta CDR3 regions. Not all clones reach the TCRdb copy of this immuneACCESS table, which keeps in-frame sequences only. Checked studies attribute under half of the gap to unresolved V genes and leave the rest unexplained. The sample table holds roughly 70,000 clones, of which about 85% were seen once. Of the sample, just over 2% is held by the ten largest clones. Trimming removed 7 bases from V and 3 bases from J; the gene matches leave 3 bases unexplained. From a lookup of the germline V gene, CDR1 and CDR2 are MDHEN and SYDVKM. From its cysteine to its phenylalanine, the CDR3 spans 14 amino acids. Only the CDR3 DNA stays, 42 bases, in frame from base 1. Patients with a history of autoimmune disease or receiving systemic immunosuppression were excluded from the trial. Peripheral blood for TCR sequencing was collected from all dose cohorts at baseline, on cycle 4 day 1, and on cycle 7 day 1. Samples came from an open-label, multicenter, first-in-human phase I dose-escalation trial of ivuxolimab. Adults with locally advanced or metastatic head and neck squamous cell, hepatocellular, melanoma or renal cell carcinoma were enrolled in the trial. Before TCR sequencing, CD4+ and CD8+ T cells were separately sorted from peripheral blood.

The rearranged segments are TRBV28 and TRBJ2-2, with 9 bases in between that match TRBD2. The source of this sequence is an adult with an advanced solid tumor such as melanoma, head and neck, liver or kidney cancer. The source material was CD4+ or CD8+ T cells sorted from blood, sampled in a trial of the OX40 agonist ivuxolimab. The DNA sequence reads TGTGCCAGCATAACTAGCGGGTACACCGGGGAGCTGTTTTTT. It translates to CASITSGYTGELFF.